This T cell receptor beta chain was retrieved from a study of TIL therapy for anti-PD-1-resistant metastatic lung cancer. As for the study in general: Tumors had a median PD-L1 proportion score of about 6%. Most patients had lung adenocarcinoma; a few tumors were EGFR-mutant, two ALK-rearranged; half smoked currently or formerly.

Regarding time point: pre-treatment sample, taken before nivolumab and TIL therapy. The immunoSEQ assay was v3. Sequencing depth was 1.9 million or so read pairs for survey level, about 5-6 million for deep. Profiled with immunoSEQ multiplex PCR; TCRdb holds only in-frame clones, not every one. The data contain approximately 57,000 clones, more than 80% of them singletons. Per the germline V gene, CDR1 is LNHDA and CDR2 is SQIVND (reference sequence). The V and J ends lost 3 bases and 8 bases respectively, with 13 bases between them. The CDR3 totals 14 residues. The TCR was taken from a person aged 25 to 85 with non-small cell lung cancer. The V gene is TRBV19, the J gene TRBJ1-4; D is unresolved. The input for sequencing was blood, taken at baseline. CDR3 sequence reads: CASSIGQLPEKLFF. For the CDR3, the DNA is TGTGCCAGTAGTATCGGGCAGCTCCCGGAAAAACTGTTTTTT.